This T cell receptor (beta chain) was sequenced in a study of cytomegalovirus exposure and HLA in healthy donors. Looking at the study overall: For the approximately 390 genotyped donors, around 76% fell within the Caucasian-associated ancestry cluster.

Study results and caveats: TCR beta chains associated with HLA were, in a later analysis, more clonally expanded than equally common others.

The CDR3 sequence is 14 residues long. CDR1 is GTSNPN and CDR2 is SVGIG in the germline V gene (reference sequence). With V trimmed by 3 bases and J by 7 bases, 7 bases remained unmatched. On this clone itself: Its target is not known.

PCR primers comprised 60 Vbeta and 13 Jbeta primers. Sequencing was performed with immunoSEQ multiplex PCR; in TCRdb, only in-frame clones are kept and a portion is missing. In all, the sample yields 130,000 or so clones. The chain combines TRBV30 with TRBJ1-4; 8 bases are a match to TRBD1. Sequenced material: PBMCs. This sequence originates from a woman between 40 and 55 years old in good health and CMV-seropositive. The CDR3 loop reads CAWRDDRGGEKLFF. The CDR3 DNA sequence: TGTGCCTGGAGGGACGACAGGGGAGGTGAAAAACTGTTTTTT.